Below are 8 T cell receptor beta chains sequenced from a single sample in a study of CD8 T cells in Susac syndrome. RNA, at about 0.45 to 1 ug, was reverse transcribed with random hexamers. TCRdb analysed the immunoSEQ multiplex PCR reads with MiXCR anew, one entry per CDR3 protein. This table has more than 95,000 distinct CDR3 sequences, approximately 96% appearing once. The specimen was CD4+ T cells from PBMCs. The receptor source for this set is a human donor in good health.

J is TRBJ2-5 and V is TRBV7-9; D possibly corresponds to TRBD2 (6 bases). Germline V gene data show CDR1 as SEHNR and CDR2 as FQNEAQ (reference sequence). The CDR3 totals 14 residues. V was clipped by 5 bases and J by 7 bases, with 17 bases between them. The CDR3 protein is CASSPLGGPGTQYF. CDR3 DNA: TGTGCCAGCAGCCCCCTAGGAGGGCCGGGGACCCAGTACTTC.

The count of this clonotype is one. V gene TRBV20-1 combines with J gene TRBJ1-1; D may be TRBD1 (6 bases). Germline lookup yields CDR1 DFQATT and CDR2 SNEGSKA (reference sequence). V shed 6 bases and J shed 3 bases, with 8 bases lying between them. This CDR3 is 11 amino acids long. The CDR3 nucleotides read TGCAGTGCGGGGGCGTACACTGAAGCTTTCTTT. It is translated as CSAGAYTEAFF.

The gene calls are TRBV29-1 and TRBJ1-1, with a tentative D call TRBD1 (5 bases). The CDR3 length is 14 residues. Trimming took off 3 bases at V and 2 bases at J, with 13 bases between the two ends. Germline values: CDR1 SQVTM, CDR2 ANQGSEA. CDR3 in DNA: TGCAGCGTTGAGAGTGGGGGGGTAAACACTGAAGCTTTCTTT. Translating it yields CSVESGGVNTEAFF.

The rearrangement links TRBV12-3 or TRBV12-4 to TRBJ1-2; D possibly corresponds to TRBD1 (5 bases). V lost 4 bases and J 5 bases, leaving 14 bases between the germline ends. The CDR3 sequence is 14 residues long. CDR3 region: CASSSVRVGYGYTF. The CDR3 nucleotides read TGTGCCAGCAGTTCGGTCAGGGTTGGATATGGCTACACCTTC.

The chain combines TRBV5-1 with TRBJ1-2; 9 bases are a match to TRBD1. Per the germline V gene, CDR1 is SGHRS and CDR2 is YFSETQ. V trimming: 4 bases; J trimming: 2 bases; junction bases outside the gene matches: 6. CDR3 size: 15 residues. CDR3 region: CASSAIQGANYGYTF. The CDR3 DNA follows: TGCGCCAGCAGCGCGATACAGGGGGCGAACTATGGCTACACCTTC.

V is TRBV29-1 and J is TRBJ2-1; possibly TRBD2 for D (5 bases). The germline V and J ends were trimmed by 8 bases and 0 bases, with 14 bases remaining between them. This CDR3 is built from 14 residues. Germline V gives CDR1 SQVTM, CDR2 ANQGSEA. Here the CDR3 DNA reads TGCAGCCCCAATCAGCTAGCCTCCTACAATGAGCAGTTCTTC. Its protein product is CSPNQLASYNEQFF.

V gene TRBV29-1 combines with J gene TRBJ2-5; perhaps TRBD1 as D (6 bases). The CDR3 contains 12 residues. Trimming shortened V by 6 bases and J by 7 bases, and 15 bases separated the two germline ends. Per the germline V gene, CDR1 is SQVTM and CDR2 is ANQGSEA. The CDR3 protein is CSVATGEGTQYF. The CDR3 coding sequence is TGCAGCGTGGCGACAGGCGAGGGGACCCAGTACTTC.

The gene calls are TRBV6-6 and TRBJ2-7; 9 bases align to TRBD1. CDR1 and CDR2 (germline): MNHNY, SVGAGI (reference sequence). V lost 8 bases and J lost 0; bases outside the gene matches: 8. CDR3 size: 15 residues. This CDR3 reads CASSQGAELSYEQYF. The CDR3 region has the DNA TGTGCCAGCTCACAGGGGGCGGAGCTCTCCTACGAGCAGTACTTC.